The next 10 T cell receptor beta chains were all read from a single sample in a study of type 1 and type 2 diabetes patients. PCR was run on genomic DNA. A primer set of 30 forward and 13 reverse primers amplified the CDR3. MiXCR was run by TCRdb on the multiplex PCR reads, yielding one entry per CDR3 protein. This table holds around 300,000 distinct CDR3 sequences, around 47% found once. Sequenced sample: peripheral blood mononuclear cells (PBMCs). The receptors derive from a man in his late teens or twenties with type 2 diabetes.

This clonotype was seen at least ten times. The rearrangement links TRBV12-3 or TRBV12-4 to TRBJ2-5; 9 nucleotides match TRBD1. The CDR3 is 15 amino acids. V trimming: 1 base; J trimming: 0 bases; junction bases outside the gene matches: 0. CDR3 protein: CASSLGTGDQETQYF. CDR3 DNA: TGTGCCAGCAGTTTAGGGACAGGGGACCAAGAGACCCAGTACTTC.

The rearrangement uses TRBV19 and TRBJ2-7; D possibly uses TRBD1 or TRBD2 (6 bases each). CDR1 and CDR2 from the germline V gene are LNHDA and SQIVND (reference sequence). This CDR3 spans 13 amino acids. Trimming shortened V by 5 bases and J by 3 bases, and 11 bases separated the two germline ends. The CDR3 bases are TGTGCCAGTAGTTGGGGGGCTTTCTACGAGCAGTACTTC. Translation: CASSWGAFYEQYF.

Comment on this clonotype: Sequence at one end of the junction differs from germline and may be a read error. The rearrangement links TRBV28 to TRBJ1-2; D remains unclear. CDR1 and CDR2 from the germline V gene are MDHEN and SYDVKM. The CDR3 runs to 12 residues. The CDR3, as DNA: TGTGCCAGCAGTTACAGTAGGACTGGCTACGCCTTC. It translates to CASSYSRTGYAF.

This clonotype has only a few counts. The germline gene is not matched at one end of the junction; a read error may be the cause. V is TRBV2 and J is TRBJ2-5; 15 bases agree with TRBD2. The J call may be wrong; the DNA end is better matched by TRBJ2-1. CDR1 and CDR2 from the germline V gene are SNHLY and FYNNEI. CDR3 size: 16 residues. For the CDR3, the DNA is TGTGCCATCAGTGTGGGGACTAGCGGGAGGTTAAATGAGCAGTTCTTC. Translating gives CAISVGTSGRLNEQFF.

The chain has TRBV7-3 and TRBJ1-4; D is unclear. Germline lookup yields CDR1 SGHTA and CDR2 FQGTGA. This CDR3 contains 13 residues. V was pared by 7 bases and J by 8 bases, with 14 bases between. This CDR3 is CASMKPPTEKLFF. CDR3 nucleotides: TGTGCCAGCATGAAACCCCCAACAGAAAAACTGTTTTTT.

This clonotype came up many times. The chain is built from TRBV10-3 and TRBJ2-5; perhaps TRBD1 as D (5 bases). Germline V gene sequence: CDR1 ENHRY, CDR2 SYGVKD. V lost 2 bases to trimming and J lost 5 bases, with 18 bases between them. The CDR3 totals 16 residues. CDR3 nucleotides: TGTGCCATCAGTGAGGTTTTTGTAGGGGCTTTGGAGACCCAGTACTTC. It yields the protein CAISEVFVGALETQYF.

This clonotype was picked up a small number of times. The chain joins TRBV7-3 to TRBJ2-7, with no clear D. With 5 bases removed from V and 7 bases from J, the gap between germline ends came to 12 bases. Germline CDR1 and CDR2: SGHTA and FQGTGA. This CDR3 spans 12 amino acids. In nucleotides, the CDR3 is TGTGCCAGCAGCGATAGTAGGAGTGAGCAGTACTTC. It yields the protein CASSDSRSEQYF. Variable domain in full (rest from reference TRBV7-3 and TRBJ2-7): GAGVSQTPSNKVTEKGKYVELRCDPISGHTALYWYRQSLGQGPEFLIYFQGTGAADDSGLPNDRFFAVRPEGSVSTLKIQRTERGDSAVYLCASSDSRSEQYFGPGTRLTVT.

The rearrangement uses TRBV30 and TRBJ2-1; 11 bases fit TRBD2. V lost 0 bases, J lost 7 bases, and 5 bases stayed unmatched. There are 15 residues in the CDR3. Germline CDR1 is GTSNPN and CDR2 is SVGIG (reference sequence). CDR3 bases: TGTGCCTGGAGTGTACTAGCGGGAGCTGCGAATGAGCAGTTCTTC. The encoded protein is CAWSVLAGAANEQFF.

This chain connects TRBV15 to TRBJ1-2; D is undetermined. Germline CDR1 reads LNHNV; CDR2 reads YYDKDF (reference sequence). V was cut by 0 bases and J by 5 bases, with 10 bases left in between. The CDR3 is 14 amino acids. CDR3 amino acids: CATSREAQKYGYTF. The CDR3 region has the DNA TGTGCCACCAGCAGAGAGGCCCAGAAGTATGGCTACACCTTC.

There are a few counts of this clonotype. This chain links TRBV15 with TRBJ1-1, with a tentative D call TRBD1 (6 bases). Trimming took off 0 bases at V and 7 bases at J, with 18 bases between the two ends. Germline assignment: CDR1 LNHNV and CDR2 YYDKDF (reference sequence). This CDR3 comprises 16 residues. CDR3 bases: TGTGCCACCAGCAGAGACCCCACGGGGGCGGAGGTTGAAGCTTTCTTT. This gives the protein CATSRDPTGAEVEAFF.